This note documents a single T cell receptor beta chain sequence. Its antigen is undetermined. Germline trimming cut 5 bases from V and 4 bases from J; bases unmatched to any gene: 15. The V gene's germline CDR1 is SEHNR and CDR2 FQNEAQ (reference sequence). The CDR3 loop spans 17 amino acids. Assay used: immunoSEQ multiplex PCR; TCRdb lists only in-frame clones, some missing. Of some 200,000 clones listed, approximately 92% were seen once; the top ten hold around 9.3%. The sample comes from a study of T cell responses to AZD1222 COVID-19 vaccine. Study at large: Pooled in the analysis were second doses at about 4 or about 12 weeks. Notes on the study in general: Reports say nearly half of spike-specific TCRs go after unmutated variant regions. Females made up more of the donors, who were largely white British, and clonal diversity may have come out too low. Scientists sampled the repertoires only once the peak T cell response had passed.

The clonotype originates from an adult in good health. The sample here was peripheral blood, taken on day 0 of AZD1222 vaccination. The chain carries TRBV7-9 and TRBJ1-1; 8 bases map to TRBD1. The CDR3 spells CASSPGWAGGAGTEAFF. CDR3 bases: TGTGCCAGCAGCCCTGGTTGGGCAGGGGGCGCGGGCACTGAAGCTTTCTTT.